One and the same sample provided the 16 T cell receptor beta chains below, sequenced in a study of blood T cell repertoires in COVID-19. Some clones are missing from TCRdb's copy, which holds only in-frame ones; the method was immunoSEQ multiplex PCR. Among some 250,000 clones, approximately 82% were seen once, and the ten largest hold approximately 15%. Sequencing input: PBMCs or T cells enriched from blood (not recorded which). All receptors derive from a man aged 35-49 years who had recovered from COVID-19.

The chain recombines TRBV7-9 with TRBJ1-1; D is uncertain. CDR3 size: 13 residues. With 3 bases removed from V and 3 bases from J, the gap between germline ends came to 8 bases. Per germline, CDR1 SEHNR and CDR2 FQNEAQ (reference sequence). The CDR3 protein is CASSFVIYTEAFF. CDR3 coding DNA: TGTGCCAGCAGCTTCGTTATCTACACTGAAGCTTTCTTT.

This clone occurred a few times. The V gene is TRBV14, the J gene TRBJ1-2, with D possibly TRBD1 on 6 matching bases. This CDR3 has 14 amino acids. Per germline, CDR1 SGHDN and CDR2 FVKESK. V was cut by 6 bases and J by 6 bases, with 17 bases left in between. CDR3 bases: TGTGCCAGCAGGGCCCGAGGGGACATCCATGGCTACACCTTC. The encoded protein is CASRARGDIHGYTF. The variable domain in full, completed from reference TRBV14 and TRBJ1-2, reads EAGVTQFPSHSVIEKGQTVTLRCDPISGHDNLYWYRRVMGKEIKFLLHFVKESKQDESGMPNNRFLAERTGGTYSTLKVQPAELEDSGVYFCASRARGDIHGYTFGSGTRLTVV.

The chain carries TRBV19 and TRBJ2-2, with 11 bases aligning to TRBD1. The CDR3 length is 15 residues. Germline V gene lookup returns CDR1 LNHDA and CDR2 SQIVND (reference sequence). With 3 bases clipped from V and 8 bases from J, the junction kept 5 bases outside the gene matches. CDR3 region: CASSIRTGGLGELFF. The DNA of the CDR3 is TGTGCCAGTAGTATCCGGACAGGGGGCTTGGGGGAGCTGTTTTTT.

The genes are TRBV15 and TRBJ1-3; D not certain. CDR3 size: 14 residues. The V gene lost 3 bases and the J gene lost 0 bases, with 6 bases spanning the gap. CDR1 LNHNV and CDR2 YYDKDF come from the germline V gene (reference sequence). The CDR3 DNA is TGTGCCACCAGCAGGCGAGCCTCTGGAAACACCATATATTTT. Translating gives CATSRRASGNTIYF.

This chain joins TRBV6-4 and TRBJ2-1, with D possibly being TRBD1 (6 bases). V shed 8 bases and J shed 10 bases, with 21 bases lying between them. The germline V gene has CDR1 MRHNA and CDR2 SNTAGT. This CDR3 spans 14 amino acids. CDR3 bases: TGTGCCAGCTCCCTGGACTTGGGGACAAAGGAGCAGTTCTTC. Amino acids: CASSLDLGTKEQFF.

This clone has a single count. The chain has TRBV6-5 and TRBJ2-2, with D hard to call. CDR3 size: 15 residues. Deletions cut 1 base from V and 0 bases from J, with 6 bases between. CDR1 and CDR2 from the germline V gene are MNHEY and SVGAGI. Here the CDR3 reads CASSYFSANTGELFF. CDR3 DNA sequence: TGTGCCAGCAGTTACTTCTCCGCGAACACCGGGGAGCTGTTTTTT.

This rearrangement joins TRBV5-1 to TRBJ2-7; 8 positions match TRBD1. The CDR3 is 13 residues long. J lost 5 bases, V lost 6 bases, and 7 bases had no gene match. CDR1 is SGHRS and CDR2 is YFSETQ in the germline V gene. CDR3 amino acids: CASNSLTGDEQYF. The DNA for the CDR3 is TGCGCCAGCAATTCCTTGACAGGGGACGAGCAGTACTTC.

The V and J genes are TRBV7-9 and TRBJ1-1; D ambiguous. Trimming took off 6 bases at V and 11 bases at J, with 16 bases between the two ends. Germline V gives CDR1 SEHNR, CDR2 FQNEAQ (reference sequence). The CDR3 spans 12 residues. CDR3 region: CASSAGDGPAFF. For the CDR3, the DNA is TGTGCCAGCAGTGCGGGCGACGGGCCGGCTTTCTTT.

The V gene is TRBV9, the J gene TRBJ2-1, with D maybe TRBD2 (6 bases). V gave up 4 bases and J gave up 2 bases, with 13 bases separating them. This CDR3 spans 15 amino acids. Germline CDR1 and CDR2: SGDLS and YYNGEE. CDR3 residues: CASSPRDFPYNEQFF. The CDR3 coding sequence is TGTGCCAGCAGCCCCCGGGACTTCCCCTACAATGAGCAGTTCTTC.

The chain carries TRBV20-1 and TRBJ2-3; D might be TRBD2 (5 bases). CDR3 length equals 14 residues. The germline CDR1 and CDR2 sequences are DFQATT and SNEGSKA (reference sequence). V dropped 3 bases and J dropped 2 bases, with 12 bases sitting between them. CDR3 coding DNA: TGCAGTGCTAGTCAACTAGGGATCACAGATACGCAGTATTTT. Protein sequence: CSASQLGITDTQYF.

CDR3 region: CASSVGSRLAGGSQGTQYF. As DNA, the CDR3 is TGTGCCAGCAGCGTAGGGTCCCGTCTAGCGGGAGGTTCTCAGGGTACGCAGTATTTT. The chain has TRBV9 and TRBJ2-3; TRBD2 agrees at 11 bases. The CDR3 loop spans 19 amino acids. Germline V CDR1 and CDR2: SGDLS, YYNGEE. The trim removed 0 bases at V and 8 bases at J, leaving 17 bases unmatched.

The rearrangement uses TRBV5-5 and TRBJ1-2; the D gene is possibly TRBD1 (5 bases). Germline V gene sequence: CDR1 SGHKS, CDR2 YYEKEE (reference sequence). The CDR3 consists of 15 residues. The V end lost 4 bases, the J end lost 7 bases, and 20 bases lay between the germline ends. CDR3 amino acids: CASSPFGTGVVGYTF. The DNA for the CDR3 is TGTGCCAGCAGCCCCTTTGGGACGGGGGTCGTTGGCTACACCTTC.

The rearrangement uses TRBV5-1 and TRBJ1-1; D ambiguous. Germline V gene sequence: CDR1 SGHRS, CDR2 YFSETQ. The ends were cut back, 6 bases at V and 5 bases at J, with 11 bases in the middle. CDR3 length: 12 amino acids. CDR3 in amino acids: CASTGSNTEAFF. The CDR3 nucleotides are TGCGCCAGCACAGGAAGTAATACTGAAGCTTTCTTT.

The chain has TRBV15 and TRBJ1-4, with D uncertain. The germline V and J ends were trimmed by 1 base and 5 bases, with 11 bases remaining between them. The length of the CDR3 is 15 residues. CDR1 and CDR2 from the germline V gene are LNHNV and YYDKDF (reference sequence). CDR3 coding DNA: TGTGCCACCAGCAGAGGATTTGAACTAAATGAAAAACTGTTTTTT. Translation: CATSRGFELNEKLFF. Combining the CDR3 with reference TRBV15 and TRBJ1-4 gives the whole variable domain DAMVIQNPRYQVTQFGKPVTLSCSQTLNHNVMYWYQQKSSQAPKLLFHYYDKDFNNEADTPDNFQSRRPNTSFCFLDIRSPGLGDTAMYLCATSRGFELNEKLFFGSGTQLSVL.

Only a few counts were recorded for this clone. The chain has TRBV7-9 and TRBJ1-5; 8 bases are shared with TRBD1. The CDR3 totals 18 residues. Losses at the gene ends were 5 bases for V and 0 bases for J; bases not matched to a gene: 12. The germline CDR1 and CDR2 sequences are SEHNR and FQNEAQ (reference sequence). CDR3 residues: CASSQDPGQEDSNQPQHF. CDR3 sequence (DNA): TGTGCCAGCAGCCAAGACCCGGGACAGGAAGATAGCAATCAGCCCCAGCATTTT.

The V gene is TRBV7-8, the J gene TRBJ2-1, with 15 bases fitting TRBD2. The CDR3 sequence is 19 residues long. CDR1 SGHVS and CDR2 FQNEAQ come from the germline V gene. The V and J ends lost 5 bases and 1 base, in that order; junction bases with no gene match: 9. The CDR3 region is CASSARTSGGASSYNEQFF. CDR3 DNA sequence: TGTGCCAGCAGCGCCCGGACTAGCGGGGGGGCCAGTTCCTACAATGAGCAGTTCTTC.